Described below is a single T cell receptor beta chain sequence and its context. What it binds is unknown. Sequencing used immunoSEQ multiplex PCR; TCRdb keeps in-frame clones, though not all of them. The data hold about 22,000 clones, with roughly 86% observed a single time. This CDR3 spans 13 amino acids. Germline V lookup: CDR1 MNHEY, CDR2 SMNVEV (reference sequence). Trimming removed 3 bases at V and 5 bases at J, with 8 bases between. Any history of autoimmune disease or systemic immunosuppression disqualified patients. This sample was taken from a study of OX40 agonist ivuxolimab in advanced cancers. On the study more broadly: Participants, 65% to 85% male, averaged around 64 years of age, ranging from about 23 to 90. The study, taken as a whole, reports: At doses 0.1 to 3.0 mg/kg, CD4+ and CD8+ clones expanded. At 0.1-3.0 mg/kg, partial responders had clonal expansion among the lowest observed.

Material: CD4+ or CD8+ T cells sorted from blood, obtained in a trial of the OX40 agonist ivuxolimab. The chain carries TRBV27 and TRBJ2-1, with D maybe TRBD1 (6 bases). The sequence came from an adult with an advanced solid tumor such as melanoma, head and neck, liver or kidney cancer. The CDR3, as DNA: TGTGCCAGCAGTTTCGACAGGAACAATGAGCAGTTCTTC. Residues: CASSFDRNNEQFF.